Described below is a single TCR beta chain sequence and its context. The assay was immunoSEQ multiplex PCR, and TCRdb's table has in-frame clones only and misses some. The sample records roughly 13,000 clones, 74% being singletons. The sample is drawn from a study of neoadjuvant anti-PD-1 for oral cavity cancer. CDR1 and CDR2 (germline): MNHNY, SVGAGI (reference sequence). The V and J ends lost 7 bases and 12 bases respectively, with 15 bases between them. The CDR3 has 11 amino acids. This sample's time point: after neoadjuvant nivolumab, at surgical resection. Analysis of PBMCs was direct, with no culture step.

The rearrangement joins TRBV6-6 to TRBJ1-1; no reliable D call. The sample here was PBMCs, taken after nivolumab (anti-PD-1) treatment. This TCR was recovered from a person aged 35 to 85 with oral cavity squamous cell carcinoma. CDR3 in amino acids: CASMFGSVTFF. In DNA form, the CDR3 reads TGTGCCAGCATGTTTGGTTCAGTAACTTTCTTT.